A single TCR beta chain is shown here with its context. V lost 1 base and J lost 0, with 16 bases in between. CDR3 length equals 18 residues. Germline lookup yields CDR1 LNHDA and CDR2 SQIVND (reference sequence). Authors' analysis steps: How many nucleated cells were present was estimated from reference gene primer amplification. Clones were read by immunoSEQ multiplex PCR, and TCRdb kept only the in-frame ones, dropping some. The V and J calls and clone size come from that table; D and trimming were worked out from the DNA. The sample lists about 380,000 clones, approximately 90% occurring once. The sample is drawn from a study of blood T cell repertoires in COVID-19.

The rearrangement joins TRBV19 to TRBJ1-5; D not certain. This TCR was sampled from a woman aged 18-35 years who had recovered from COVID-19. Material: PBMCs or T cells enriched from blood (not recorded which). The CDR3 protein is CASSIGGGRYNSNQPQHF. The CDR3 nucleotides read TGTGCCAGTAGTATAGGCGGAGGGAGATATAATAGCAATCAGCCCCAGCATTTT.